A selection of T cell receptor beta chains follows, all from one sample in a study of T cells after yellow fever vaccination. TCRdb itself ran the 5' RACE reads through MiXCR, one entry per CDR3 protein. Of more than 110,000 distinct CDR3 sequences in the sample, approximately 6.6% were seen once. The sequences come from CD4+ T cells sorted from PBMCs, collected 10 days after the yellow fever booster vaccination. The receptors stem from a man aged 30 to 39 who received the YFV17D yellow fever vaccine. Each CDR3 is given with its conserved first and last residue. The order of the fields is V gene, J gene, D gene, clone size, CDR3 protein, CDR3 DNA. The D gene is left open where the match is weak. Clone size is given for some rows only: seen once, a few or many times, or a class if the clone is expanded.

>TRBV3-1|TRBJ2-7|TRBD2|few
CASSQDGIAGDGEQYF
TGTGCCAGCAGCCAAGATGGGATAGCGGGAGACGGCGAGCAGTACTTC
>TRBV7-8|TRBJ2-7|NA|few
CASRPLRGGAYEQYF
TGTGCCAGCAGACCATTGAGGGGGGGCGCCTACGAGCAGTACTTC
>TRBV27|TRBJ2-7|NA|NA
CASSLFRGTTYEQYF
TGTGCCAGCAGTTTATTCCGGGGTACCACCTACGAGCAGTACTTC
>TRBV7-2|TRBJ2-7|TRBD1|many
CASRTGGVYEQYF
TGTGCCAGCCGGACAGGGGGGGTTTACGAGCAGTACTTC
>TRBV10-3|TRBJ2-3|NA|many
CAISESNPPGTQYF
TGTGCCATCAGTGAGTCGAACCCCCCCGGTACGCAGTATTTT
>TRBV3-1|TRBJ2-7|NA|NA
CASSQADGKQYF
TGTGCCAGCAGCCAAGCTGACGGGAAACAGTACTTC
>TRBV4-3|TRBJ2-3|TRBD2|many
CASSQDPSGRPSTDTQYF
TGCGCCAGCAGCCAGGATCCTAGCGGGAGGCCCAGCACAGATACGCAGTATTTT
>TRBV27|TRBJ2-1|NA|many
CASSVPSWGNSYNEQFF
TGTGCCAGCAGTGTCCCCTCGTGGGGGAACTCCTACAATGAGCAGTTCTTC
>TRBV20-1|TRBJ1-5|TRBD1|many
CSAHRGSNQPQHF
TGCAGTGCTCACAGGGGCAGCAATCAGCCCCAGCATTTT
>TRBV4-1|TRBJ2-4|NA|many
CASSQEGVDRNKLAKNIQYF
TGCGCCAGCAGCCAAGAAGGGGTCGACAGGAATAAACTAGCCAAAAACATTCAGTACTTC
>TRBV5-1|TRBJ1-2|TRBD1|many
CASSLAGTGPISGYTF
TGCGCCAGCAGCTTGGCTGGGACAGGCCCTATCTCCGGCTACACCTTC
>TRBV7-2|TRBJ2-1|TRBD2|few
CASSPRASGRADEQFF
TGTGCCAGCAGCCCCCGGGCTAGCGGGAGGGCAGATGAGCAGTTCTTC
>TRBV5-6|TRBJ2-2|NA|many
CASSFYFTGELFF
TGTGCCAGCAGCTTCTACTTCACCGGGGAGCTGTTTTTT
>TRBV24-1|TRBJ2-1|NA|many
CATSDLPGTTNSDEQFF
TGTGCCACCAGTGATTTGCCCGGGACAACAAACTCAGATGAGCAGTTCTTC
>TRBV20-1|TRBJ2-1|NA|many
CSASKPGNFHNEQFF
TGCAGTGCTAGTAAGCCCGGGAATTTCCACAATGAGCAGTTCTTC
>TRBV20-1|TRBJ2-6|NA|few
CCARDPWVPSGANVLTF
TGCTGTGCTAGAGATCCATGGGTCCCCTCTGGGGCCAACGTCCTGACTTTC
>TRBV5-1|TRBJ2-3|TRBD1|few
CASSSGQPADTQYF
TGCGCCAGCAGCTCGGGACAGCCAGCAGATACGCAGTATTTT
>TRBV14|TRBJ2-7|NA|many
CASSQDGGRDFTYEQYF
TGTGCCAGCAGCCAAGATGGAGGGCGGGACTTTACCTACGAGCAGTACTTC
>TRBV5-5|TRBJ2-2|NA|NA
CASSLGLIRGDTGELFF
TGTGCCAGCAGCTTGGGGCTCATCAGGGGTGACACCGGGGAGCTGTTTTTT
>TRBV5-5|TRBJ2-5|NA|many
CASSLNYIRGETQYF
TGTGCCAGCAGCTTGAACTATATCCGGGGGGAGACCCAGTACTTC
>TRBV7-2|TRBJ2-1|NA|many
CASSFGASSYNEQFF
TGTGCCAGCAGCTTTGGCGCTAGCTCCTACAATGAGCAGTTCTTC
>TRBV12-3/TRBV12-4|TRBJ1-3|NA|many
CASSPGYTIYF
TGTGCCAGCAGCCCAGGGTACACCATATATTTT
>TRBV6-1|TRBJ2-1|NA|many
CASSTRRTGAQGNEQFF
TGTGCCAGCAGTACCCGTCGTACGGGAGCCCAAGGGAATGAGCAGTTCTTC
>TRBV20-1|TRBJ2-1|TRBD2|many
CSARVLAGDGNEQFF
TGCAGTGCTAGGGTTTTAGCGGGTGACGGCAATGAGCAGTTCTTC
>TRBV5-1|TRBJ2-3|NA|many
CASSSTHTDTQYF
TGCGCCAGCAGCTCCACTCACACAGATACGCAGTATTTT
>TRBV18|TRBJ2-4|NA|many
CASSPRWEELAKNIQYF
TGTGCCAGCTCACCACGGTGGGAAGAACTAGCCAAAAACATTCAGTACTTC
>TRBV18|TRBJ2-7|NA|many
CASSPSSYEQYF
TGTGCCAGCTCACCTAGCTCCTACGAGCAGTACTTC
>TRBV20-1|TRBJ2-3|TRBD2|many
CSARDPLAGVADTQYF
TGCAGTGCTAGAGACCCGCTAGCGGGAGTTGCAGATACGCAGTATTTT
>TRBV2|TRBJ2-5|NA|NA
CASRRDGETQYF
TGTGCCAGCAGGCGGGATGGAGAGACCCAGTACTTC
>TRBV12-5|TRBJ2-6|NA|few
CASGPGHSGANVLTF
TGTGCTAGTGGGCCCGGGCACTCAGGGGCCAACGTCCTGACTTTC
>TRBV6-1|TRBJ1-5|TRBD1|NA
CASSRQGNQPKHF
TGTGCCAGCAGCCGACAGGGGAATCAGCCCAAGCATTTT
>TRBV20-1|TRBJ1-5|NA|NA
CSARELGAGNQPQHF
TGCAGTGCCCGAGAGCTGGGGGCTGGCAATCAGCCCCAGCATTTT
>TRBV14|TRBJ2-1|NA|many
CASSLGPGGSEQFF
TGTGCCAGCAGCTTAGGTCCGGGGGGCAGTGAGCAGTTCTTC